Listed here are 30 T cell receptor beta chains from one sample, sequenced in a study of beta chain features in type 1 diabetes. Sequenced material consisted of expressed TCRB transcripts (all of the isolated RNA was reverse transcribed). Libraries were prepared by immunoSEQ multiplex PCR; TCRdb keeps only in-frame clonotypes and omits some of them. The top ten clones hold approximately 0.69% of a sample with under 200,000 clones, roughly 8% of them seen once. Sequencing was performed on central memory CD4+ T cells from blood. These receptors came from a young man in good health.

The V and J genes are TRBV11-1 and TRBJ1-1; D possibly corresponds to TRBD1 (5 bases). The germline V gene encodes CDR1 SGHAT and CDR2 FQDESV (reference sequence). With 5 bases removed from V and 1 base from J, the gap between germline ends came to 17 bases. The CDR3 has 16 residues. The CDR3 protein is CASSTRISQGNTEAFF. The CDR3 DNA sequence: TGTGCCAGCAGCACCCGAATTTCCCAGGGGAACACTGAAGCTTTCTTT.

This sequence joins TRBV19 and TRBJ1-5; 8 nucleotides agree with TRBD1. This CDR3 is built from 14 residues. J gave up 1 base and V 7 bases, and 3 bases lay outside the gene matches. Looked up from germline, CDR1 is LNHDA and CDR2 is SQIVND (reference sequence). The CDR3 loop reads CASTGGGSNQPQHF. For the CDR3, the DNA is TGTGCCAGTACAGGGGGCGGAAGCAATCAGCCCCAGCATTTT.

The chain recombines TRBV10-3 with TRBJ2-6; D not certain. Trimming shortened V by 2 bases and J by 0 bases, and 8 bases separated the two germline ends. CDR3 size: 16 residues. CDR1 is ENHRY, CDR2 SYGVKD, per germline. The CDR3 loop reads CAISEGDPSGANVLTF. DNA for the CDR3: TGTGCCATCAGTGAGGGAGATCCCTCTGGGGCCAACGTCCTGACTTTC.

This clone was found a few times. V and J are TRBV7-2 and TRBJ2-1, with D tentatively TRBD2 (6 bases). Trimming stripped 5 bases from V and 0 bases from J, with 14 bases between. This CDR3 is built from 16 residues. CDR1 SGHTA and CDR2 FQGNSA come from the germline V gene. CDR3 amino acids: CASSNRGISSYNEQFF. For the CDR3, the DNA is TGTGCCAGCAGCAACCGGGGGATAAGCTCCTACAATGAGCAGTTCTTC.

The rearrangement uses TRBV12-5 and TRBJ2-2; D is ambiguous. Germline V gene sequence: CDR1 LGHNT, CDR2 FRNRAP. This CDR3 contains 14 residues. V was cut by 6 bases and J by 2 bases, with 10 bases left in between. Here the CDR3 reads CASGTGRNTGELFF. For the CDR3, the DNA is TGTGCTAGTGGGACTGGAAGAAACACCGGGGAGCTGTTTTTT.

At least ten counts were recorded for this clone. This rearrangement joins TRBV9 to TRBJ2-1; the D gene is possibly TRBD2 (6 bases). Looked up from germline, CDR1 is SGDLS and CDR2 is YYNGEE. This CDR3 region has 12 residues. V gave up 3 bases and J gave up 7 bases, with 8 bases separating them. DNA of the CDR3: TGTGCCAGCAGCGCGAGCGGGAATGAGCAGTTCTTC. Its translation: CASSASGNEQFF.

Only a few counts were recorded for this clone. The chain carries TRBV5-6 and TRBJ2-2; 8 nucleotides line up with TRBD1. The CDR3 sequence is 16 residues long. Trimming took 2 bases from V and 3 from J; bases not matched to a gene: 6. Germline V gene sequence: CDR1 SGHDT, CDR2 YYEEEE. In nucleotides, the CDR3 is TGTGCCAGCAGCTTTAGGACAGGGCGAGACACCGGGGAGCTGTTTTTT. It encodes CASSFRTGRDTGELFF.

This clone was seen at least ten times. This chain's CDR3 is CASSSVSGSSYNEQFF. CDR3 DNA sequence: TGTGCCAGCAGCTCCGTTAGCGGGAGCTCCTACAATGAGCAGTTCTTC. V is TRBV7-3 and J is TRBJ2-1; 9 nucleotides align to TRBD2. Trimming took 4 bases from V and 0 from J; bases not matched to a gene: 4. CDR1 and CDR2 (germline): SGHTA, FQGTGA. This CDR3 has 16 residues.

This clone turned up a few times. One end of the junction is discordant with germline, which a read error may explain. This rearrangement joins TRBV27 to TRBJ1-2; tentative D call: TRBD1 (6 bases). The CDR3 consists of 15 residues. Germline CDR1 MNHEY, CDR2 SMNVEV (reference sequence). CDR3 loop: CTSSVSTGSNYGYTF. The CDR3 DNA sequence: TGTACCAGCAGTGTCTCGACAGGATCTAACTATGGCTACACCTTC.

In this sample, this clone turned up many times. The CDR3 coding sequence is TGTGCCAGCAGTCCCCCCCTGCGGGGGGCTACCTCCTACGAGCAGTACTTC. Its protein product is CASSPPLRGATSYEQYF. The V gene is TRBV27, the J gene TRBJ2-7; 8 bases line up with TRBD2. The CDR3 extends over 17 amino acids. From germline, CDR1 is MNHEY and CDR2 SMNVEV (reference sequence). V lost 5 bases and J lost 0; bases outside the gene matches: 12.

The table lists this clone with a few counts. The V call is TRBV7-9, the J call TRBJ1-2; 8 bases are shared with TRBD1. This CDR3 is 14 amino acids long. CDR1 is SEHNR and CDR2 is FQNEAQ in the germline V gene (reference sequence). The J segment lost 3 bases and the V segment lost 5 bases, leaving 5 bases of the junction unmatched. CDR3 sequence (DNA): TGTGCCAGCAGCGCAGGGGGCGTAGACTATGGCTACACCTTC. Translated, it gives CASSAGGVDYGYTF.

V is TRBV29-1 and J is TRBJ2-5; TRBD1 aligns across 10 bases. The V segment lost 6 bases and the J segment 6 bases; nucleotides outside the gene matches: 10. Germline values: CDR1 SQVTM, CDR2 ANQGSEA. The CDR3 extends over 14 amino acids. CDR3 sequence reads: CSVDRGTGVKTQYF. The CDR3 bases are TGCAGCGTCGACCGGGGGACAGGGGTTAAGACCCAGTACTTC.

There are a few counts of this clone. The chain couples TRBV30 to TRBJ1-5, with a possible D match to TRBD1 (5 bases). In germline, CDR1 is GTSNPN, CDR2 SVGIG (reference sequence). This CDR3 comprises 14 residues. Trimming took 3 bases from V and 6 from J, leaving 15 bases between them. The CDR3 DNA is TGTGCCTGGAGCCCTGGGGGGTCTCTTCAGCCCCAGCATTTT. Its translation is CAWSPGGSLQPQHF.

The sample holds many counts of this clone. Here the CDR3 reads CASSRRQAGHYNEQFF. CDR3 coding DNA: TGCGCCAGCAGCCGCCGGCAAGCGGGGCACTACAATGAGCAGTTCTTC. The chain links TRBV4-3 to TRBJ2-1, with 7 bases fitting TRBD2. Trimming took 4 bases from V and 3 from J; bases not matched to a gene: 9. The CDR3 loop spans 16 amino acids. Per germline, CDR1 LGHNA and CDR2 YSLEER.

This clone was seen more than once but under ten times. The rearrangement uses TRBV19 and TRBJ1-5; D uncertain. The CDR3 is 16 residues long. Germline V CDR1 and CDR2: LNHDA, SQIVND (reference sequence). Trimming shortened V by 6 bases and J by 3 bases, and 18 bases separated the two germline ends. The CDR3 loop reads CASSLSSRPVNQPQHF. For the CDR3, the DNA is TGTGCCAGTAGCCTCTCGAGCAGGCCGGTCAATCAGCCCCAGCATTTT. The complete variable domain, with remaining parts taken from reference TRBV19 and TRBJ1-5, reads DGGITQSPKYLFRKEGQNVTLSCEQNLNHDAMYWYRQDPGQGLRLIYYSQIVNDFQKGDIAEGYSVSREKKESFPLTVTSAQKNPTAFYLCASSLSSRPVNQPQHFGDGTRLSIL.

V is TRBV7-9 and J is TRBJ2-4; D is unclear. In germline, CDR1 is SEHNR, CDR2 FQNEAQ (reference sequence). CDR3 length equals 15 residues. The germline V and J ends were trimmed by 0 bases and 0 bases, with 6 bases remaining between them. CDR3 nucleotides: TGTGCCAGCAGCTTAGCGCAACTAGCCAAAAACATTCAGTACTTC. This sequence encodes CASSLAQLAKNIQYF.

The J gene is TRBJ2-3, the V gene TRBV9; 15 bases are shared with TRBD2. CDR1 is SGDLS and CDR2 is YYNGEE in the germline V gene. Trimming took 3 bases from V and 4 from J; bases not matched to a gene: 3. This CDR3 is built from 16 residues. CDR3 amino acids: CASSAGLAGGADTQYF. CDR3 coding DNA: TGTGCCAGCAGCGCGGGACTAGCGGGAGGCGCAGATACGCAGTATTTT.

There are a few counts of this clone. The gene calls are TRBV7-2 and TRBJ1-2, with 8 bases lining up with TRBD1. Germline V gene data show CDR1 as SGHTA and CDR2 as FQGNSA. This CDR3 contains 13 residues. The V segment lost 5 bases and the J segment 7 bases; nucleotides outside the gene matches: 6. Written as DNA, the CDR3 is TGTGCCAGCAGCCCGGACAGGGTTGGTGGCTACACCTTC. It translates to CASSPDRVGGYTF.

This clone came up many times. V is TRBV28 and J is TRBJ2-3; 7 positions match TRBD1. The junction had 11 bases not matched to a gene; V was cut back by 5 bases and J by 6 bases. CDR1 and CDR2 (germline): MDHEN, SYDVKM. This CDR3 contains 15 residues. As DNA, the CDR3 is TGTGCCAGCAGTCCCGCAGGGGGTCTCCCCGATACGCAGTATTTT. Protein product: CASSPAGGLPDTQYF.

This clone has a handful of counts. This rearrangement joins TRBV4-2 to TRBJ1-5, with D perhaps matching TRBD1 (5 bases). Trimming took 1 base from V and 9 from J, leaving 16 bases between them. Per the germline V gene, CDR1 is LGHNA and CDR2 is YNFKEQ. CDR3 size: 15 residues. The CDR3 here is CASSQVSTAYGPQHF. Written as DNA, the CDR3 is TGTGCCAGCAGCCAAGTTTCGACAGCCTACGGGCCCCAGCATTTT.

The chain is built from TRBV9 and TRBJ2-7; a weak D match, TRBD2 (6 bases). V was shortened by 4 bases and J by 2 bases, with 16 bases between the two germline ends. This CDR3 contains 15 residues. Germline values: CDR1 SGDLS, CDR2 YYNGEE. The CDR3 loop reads CASSYGTLETYEQYF. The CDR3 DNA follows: TGTGCCAGCAGCTACGGGACTTTAGAGACCTACGAGCAGTACTTC.

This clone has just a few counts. This CDR3 reads CASRPTSTIEQYF. The DNA of the CDR3 is TGTGCCAGCAGGCCGACTAGCACGATAGAGCAGTACTTC. This chain joins TRBV5-4 and TRBJ2-7, with 7 bases aligning to TRBD2. This CDR3 comprises 13 residues. Trimming removed 5 bases from V and 7 bases from J; junction bases left unmatched: 9. CDR1 SGHNT and CDR2 YYREEE come from the germline V gene (reference sequence).

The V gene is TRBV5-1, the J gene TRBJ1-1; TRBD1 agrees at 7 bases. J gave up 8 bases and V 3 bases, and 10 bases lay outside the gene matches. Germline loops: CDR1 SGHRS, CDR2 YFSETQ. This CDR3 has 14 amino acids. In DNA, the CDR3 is TGCGCCAGCAGCTCCAGAGACAGGGCCTCCGAAGCTTTCTTT. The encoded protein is CASSSRDRASEAFF.

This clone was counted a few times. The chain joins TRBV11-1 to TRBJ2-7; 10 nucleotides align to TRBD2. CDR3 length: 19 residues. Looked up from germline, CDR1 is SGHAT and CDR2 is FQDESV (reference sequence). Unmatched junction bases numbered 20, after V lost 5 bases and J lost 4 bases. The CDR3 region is CASSQGASGSSSVSYEQYF. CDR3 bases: TGTGCCAGCAGCCAAGGGGCTAGCGGGAGTTCAAGTGTGTCGTACGAGCAGTACTTC.

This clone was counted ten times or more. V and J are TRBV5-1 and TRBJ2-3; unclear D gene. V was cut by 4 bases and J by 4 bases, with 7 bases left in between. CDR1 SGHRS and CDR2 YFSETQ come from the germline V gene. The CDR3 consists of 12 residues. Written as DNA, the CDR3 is TGCGCCAGCAGCACTCAGGCAGATACGCAGTATTTT. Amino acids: CASSTQADTQYF.

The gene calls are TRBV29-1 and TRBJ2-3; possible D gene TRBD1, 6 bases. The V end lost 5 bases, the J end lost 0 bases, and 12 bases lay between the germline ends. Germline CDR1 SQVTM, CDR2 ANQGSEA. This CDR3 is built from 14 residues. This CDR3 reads CSVNGQLSTDTQYF. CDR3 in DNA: TGCAGCGTTAACGGACAGCTGAGCACAGATACGCAGTATTTT.

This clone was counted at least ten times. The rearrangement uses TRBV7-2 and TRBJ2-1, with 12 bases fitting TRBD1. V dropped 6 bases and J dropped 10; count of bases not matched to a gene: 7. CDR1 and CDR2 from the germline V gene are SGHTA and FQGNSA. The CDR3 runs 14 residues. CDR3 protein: CASRTGQGAWEQFF. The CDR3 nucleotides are TGTGCCAGCAGAACGGGACAGGGGGCGTGGGAGCAGTTCTTC. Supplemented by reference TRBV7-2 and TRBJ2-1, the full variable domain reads GAGVSQSPSNKVTEKGKDVELRCDPISGHTALYWYRQSLGQGLEFLIYFQGNSAPDKSGLPSDRFSAERTGGSVSTLTIQRTQQEDSAVYLCASRTGQGAWEQFFGPGTRLTVL.

This CDR3 reads CASRRLAGGHVEQFF. The CDR3 region has the DNA TGCGCCAGCAGGCGACTAGCGGGGGGGCACGTTGAGCAGTTCTTC. This chain uses TRBV10-2 with TRBJ2-1; 14 nucleotides match TRBD2. J was trimmed by 9 bases and V by 6 bases; bases with no gene match: 7. The CDR3 has 15 amino acids. Germline V lookup: CDR1 WSHSY, CDR2 SAAADI.

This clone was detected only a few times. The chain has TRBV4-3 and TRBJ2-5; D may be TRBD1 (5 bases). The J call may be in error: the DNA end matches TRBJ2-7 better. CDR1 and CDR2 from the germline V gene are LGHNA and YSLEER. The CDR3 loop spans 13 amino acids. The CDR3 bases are TGCGCCAGCAGCCAAGAGGCAAGGGGCGAGCAGTACTTC. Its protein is CASSQEARGEQYF.

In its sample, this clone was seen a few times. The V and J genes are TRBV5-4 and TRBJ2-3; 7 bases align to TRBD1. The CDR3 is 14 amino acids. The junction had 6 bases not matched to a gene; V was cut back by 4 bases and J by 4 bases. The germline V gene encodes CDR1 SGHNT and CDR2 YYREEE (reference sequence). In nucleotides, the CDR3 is TGTGCCAGCAGCCGACAGGGATTCGCAGATACGCAGTATTTT. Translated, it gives CASSRQGFADTQYF.